A single sample is the source of the 16 T cell receptor beta chains below, sequenced in a study of blood T cells in healthy people across ages. Combining a sample-barcoded 5' primer with a J-beta primer mix, a second PCR ran for about 7 to 12 cycles. Each CDR3 protein gets one entry after TCRdb re-called the 5' RACE reads with MiXCR. The table lists some 940,000 distinct CDR3 sequences, 25% to 30% of them singletons. The sample also formed part of further work on T cells of mothers and their children.

The sample taken for sequencing was blood. These receptors were taken from a woman aged 40 to 55 in good health.

This sequence joins TRBV14 and TRBJ1-1, with D possibly matching TRBD1 (5 bases). The CDR3 sequence is 15 residues long. Germline-derived CDR1 and CDR2 are SGHDN and FVKESK. V was shortened by 4 bases and J by 1 base, with 13 bases between the two germline ends. The CDR3 DNA reads TGTGCCAGCAGCCCCGCCCAGGGAAGGAACACTGAAGCTTTCTTT. Its translation is CASSPAQGRNTEAFF.

This chain uses TRBV3-1 with TRBJ2-5; no firm D call. Near its end, the DNA agrees better with TRBJ2-7, so the J call may be wrong. In germline, CDR1 is LGHDT, CDR2 YNNKEL (reference sequence). This CDR3 is 13 amino acids long. CDR3 protein: CASSPRVLGEQYF. The CDR3 bases are TGTGCCAGCAGCCCCCGGGTCCTCGGCGAGCAGTACTTC.

In the case of this clonotype: A read error is possible here, since a much larger clone lies one base away. The V call is TRBV6-4, the J call TRBJ1-2, with a tentative D call TRBD1 (6 bases). The CDR3 spans 13 residues. With 2 bases removed from V and 7 bases from J, the gap between germline ends came to 11 bases. The germline gives CDR1 MRHNA, CDR2 SNTAGT. CDR3 sequence reads: CASSDPDSPGYTF. The CDR3 DNA sequence: TGTGCCAGCAGTGACCCGGACAGCCCTGGCTACACCTTC.

This clonotype was recorded at least ten times. The chain recombines TRBV29-1 with TRBJ2-7; 7 bases are shared with TRBD1. The CDR3 is 12 residues long. The V gene end was trimmed by 7 bases and the J gene end by 0 bases; junction bases not matched to a gene: 3. Germline V gene data show CDR1 as SQVTM and CDR2 as ANQGSEA. This CDR3 is CSAGQASYEQYF. The CDR3 region has the DNA TGCAGCGCTGGACAGGCCTCCTACGAGCAGTACTTC.

This chain links TRBV3-1 with TRBJ2-3, with 7 nucleotides matching TRBD2. V lost 11 bases to trimming and J lost 2 bases; unmatched junction nucleotides: 13. CDR3 length equals 15 residues. Germline assignment: CDR1 LGHDT and CDR2 YNNKEL (reference sequence). The CDR3 is CACEPGGKHTDTQYF. The DNA for the CDR3 is TGTGCCTGCGAGCCGGGGGGAAAACACACAGATACGCAGTATTTT.

The chain employs TRBV5-1 and TRBJ2-4; D tentatively reads TRBD1 or TRBD2 (5 bases each). Germline CDR1 SGHRS, CDR2 YFSETQ. CDR3 size: 15 residues. The V and J ends lost 3 bases and 13 bases respectively, with 23 bases between them. The chain's CDR3 is CASSSPGAGSYGQYF. The CDR3 coding sequence is TGCGCCAGCAGCTCTCCTGGGGCGGGCTCCTACGGGCAGTACTTC.

The chain combines TRBV12-3 or TRBV12-4 with TRBJ1-4; D is possibly TRBD1 (6 bases). This CDR3 has 16 amino acids. V lost 5 bases, J lost 7 bases, and 20 bases lay in between. DNA of the CDR3: TGTGCCAGCAGTCTCCGGACAGCCCGGAACTGTGAAAAACTGTTTTTT. Translated, it gives CASSLRTARNCEKLFF.

This clonotype has only a few counts. The junction departs from germline at one end; a sequencing error may be responsible. The chain uses TRBV18 and TRBJ1-5, with unresolved D. CDR3 length: 14 amino acids. Germline V gives CDR1 KGHSH, CDR2 LQKENI. The CDR3 nucleotides read TGTGCCAGCTCACCGAAGGAGCTCAATCAGCCACAGCATTTT. It encodes CASSPKELNQPQHF.

This clonotype turned up a few times. The V gene is TRBV7-2, the J gene TRBJ2-4; 9 bases align to TRBD1. Germline-derived CDR1 and CDR2 are SGHTA and FQGNSA. The CDR3 is 14 amino acids. Germline trimming cut 3 bases from V and 13 bases from J; bases unmatched to any gene: 10. In DNA form, the CDR3 reads TGTGCCAGCAGCTTGACACAGGGGGCGCGGGAGCAGTACTTC. This translates into CASSLTQGAREQYF.

This rearrangement joins TRBV7-2 to TRBJ1-2; no firm D call. Trimming shortened V by 5 bases and J by 8 bases, and 18 bases separated the two germline ends. CDR3 size: 14 residues. Germline assignment: CDR1 SGHTA and CDR2 FQGNSA. The CDR3 sequence is CASSPPGMPVGYTF. Here the CDR3 DNA reads TGTGCCAGCAGCCCCCCGGGGATGCCGGTAGGCTACACCTTC.

Worth noting for this clonotype: A junction boundary mismatches the germline segment, possibly from a read error. This sequence joins TRBV12-3 or TRBV12-4 and TRBJ2-1; maybe TRBD1 (6 bases). This CDR3 has 14 amino acids. The CDR3 DNA sequence: TGTGTCAGCAGTTTGGCCAACAGGGTCGATGAGCAGTTCTTC. The encoded protein is CVSSLANRVDEQFF.

The chain recombines TRBV7-2 with TRBJ1-1; unclear D gene. The length of the CDR3 is 13 residues. The germline V gene has CDR1 SGHTA and CDR2 FQGNSA. Trimming shortened V by 4 bases and J by 4 bases, and 10 bases separated the two germline ends. The CDR3 region is CTSSSAGSTEAFF. In DNA form, the CDR3 reads TGTACCAGCAGCTCTGCCGGCAGCACTGAAGCTTTCTTT.

V gene TRBV7-2 combines with J gene TRBJ2-4; D is undetermined. The J call could be wrong; TRBJ2-7 is a better fit for the DNA end. The length of the CDR3 is 14 residues. Germline CDR1 reads SGHTA; CDR2 reads FQGNSA. The CDR3 here is CASSLGPPWNEQYF. The CDR3 bases are TGTGCCAGCAGCTTAGGCCCCCCTTGGAACGAGCAGTACTTC.

The chain couples TRBV7-3 to TRBJ2-1; weak D call: TRBD2 (5 bases). Per the germline V gene, CDR1 is SGHTA and CDR2 is FQGTGA. With 1 base removed from V and 7 bases from J, the gap between germline ends came to 17 bases. This CDR3 is 16 amino acids long. The CDR3, as DNA: TGTGCCAGCAGCTTAAAAGAGATGGTCGAGCGGAATGAGCAGTTCTTC. Its translation: CASSLKEMVERNEQFF.

This chain connects TRBV18 to TRBJ2-7; D is undetermined. The CDR3 sequence is 13 residues long. CDR1 and CDR2 (germline): KGHSH, LQKENI. The V gene lost 3 bases and the J gene lost 6 bases, with 12 bases spanning the gap. The CDR3 region is CASSPNFDGEQYF. The CDR3 DNA reads TGTGCCAGCTCACCGAACTTCGATGGCGAGCAGTACTTC.

The chain links TRBV29-1 to TRBJ2-1; TRBD1 might be the D (5 bases). This CDR3 is built from 11 residues. V lost 2 bases to trimming and J lost 15 bases, with 14 bases between them. Germline V gives CDR1 SQVTM, CDR2 ANQGSEA. In DNA, the CDR3 is TGCAGCGTTGAAATGGTGCCCAGGGCGTTCTTC. Translating gives CSVEMVPRAFF.